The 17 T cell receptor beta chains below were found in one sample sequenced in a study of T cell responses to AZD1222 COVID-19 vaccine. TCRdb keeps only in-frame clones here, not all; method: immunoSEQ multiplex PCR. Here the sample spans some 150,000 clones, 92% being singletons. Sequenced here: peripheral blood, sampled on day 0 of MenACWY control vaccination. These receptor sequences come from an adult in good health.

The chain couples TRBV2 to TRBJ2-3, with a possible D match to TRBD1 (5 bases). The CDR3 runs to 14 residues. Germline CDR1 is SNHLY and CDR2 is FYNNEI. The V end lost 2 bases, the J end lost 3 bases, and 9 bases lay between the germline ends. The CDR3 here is CASSESGWTDTQYF. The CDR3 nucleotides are TGTGCCAGCAGTGAATCAGGGTGGACAGATACGCAGTATTTT.

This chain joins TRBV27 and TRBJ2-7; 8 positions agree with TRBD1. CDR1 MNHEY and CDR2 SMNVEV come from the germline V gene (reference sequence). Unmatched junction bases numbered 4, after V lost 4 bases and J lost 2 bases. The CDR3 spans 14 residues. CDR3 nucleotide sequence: TGTGCCAGCAGTTCAAGACAGGGGACCTACGAGCAGTACTTC. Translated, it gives CASSSRQGTYEQYF.

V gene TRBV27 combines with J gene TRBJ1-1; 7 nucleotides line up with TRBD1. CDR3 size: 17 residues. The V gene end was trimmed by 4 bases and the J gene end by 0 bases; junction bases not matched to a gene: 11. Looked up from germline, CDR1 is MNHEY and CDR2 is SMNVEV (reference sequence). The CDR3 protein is CASSSRGPRKMNTEAFF. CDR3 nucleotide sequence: TGTGCCAGCAGTTCAAGGGGGCCGCGCAAAATGAACACTGAAGCTTTCTTT.

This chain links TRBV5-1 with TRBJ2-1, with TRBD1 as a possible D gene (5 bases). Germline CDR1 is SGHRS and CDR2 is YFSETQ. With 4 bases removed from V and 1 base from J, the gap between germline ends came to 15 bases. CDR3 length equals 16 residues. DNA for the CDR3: TGCGCCAGCAGCGTGGTGGGGCTAGGTTCCTACAATGAGCAGTTCTTC. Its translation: CASSVVGLGSYNEQFF.

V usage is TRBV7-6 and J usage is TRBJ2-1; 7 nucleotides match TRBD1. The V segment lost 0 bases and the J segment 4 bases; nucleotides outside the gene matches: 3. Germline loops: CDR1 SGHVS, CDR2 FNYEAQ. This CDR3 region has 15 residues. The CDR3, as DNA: TGTGCCAGCAGCTTAGCCGGGACAGCTTACAATGAGCAGTTCTTC. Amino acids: CASSLAGTAYNEQFF.

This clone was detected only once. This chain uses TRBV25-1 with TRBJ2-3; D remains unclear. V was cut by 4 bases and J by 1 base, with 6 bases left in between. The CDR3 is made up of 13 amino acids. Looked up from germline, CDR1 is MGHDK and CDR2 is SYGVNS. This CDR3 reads CASSVAGTDTQYF. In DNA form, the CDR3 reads TGTGCCAGCAGTGTGGCTGGCACAGATACGCAGTATTTT.

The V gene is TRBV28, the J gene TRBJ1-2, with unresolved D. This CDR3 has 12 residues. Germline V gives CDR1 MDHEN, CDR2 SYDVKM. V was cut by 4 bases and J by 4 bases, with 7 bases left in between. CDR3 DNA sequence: TGTGCCAGCAGTTCTGGAGCCTATGGCTACACCTTC. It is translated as CASSSGAYGYTF.

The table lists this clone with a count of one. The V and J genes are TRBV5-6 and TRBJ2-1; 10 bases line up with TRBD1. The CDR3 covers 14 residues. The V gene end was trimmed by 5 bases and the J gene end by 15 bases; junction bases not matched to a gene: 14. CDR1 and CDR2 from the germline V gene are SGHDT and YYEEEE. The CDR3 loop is CASRLRQGALGLFF. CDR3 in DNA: TGTGCCAGCAGATTAAGACAGGGGGCTCTCGGTCTGTTCTTC.

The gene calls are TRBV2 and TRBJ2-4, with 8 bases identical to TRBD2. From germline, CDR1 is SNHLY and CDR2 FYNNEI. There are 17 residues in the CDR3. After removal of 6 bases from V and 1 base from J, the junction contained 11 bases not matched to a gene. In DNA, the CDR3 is TGTGCCAGCAGAGCCGGGGCGGGGGGACTTGCCAAAAACATTCAGTACTTC. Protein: CASRAGAGGLAKNIQYF.

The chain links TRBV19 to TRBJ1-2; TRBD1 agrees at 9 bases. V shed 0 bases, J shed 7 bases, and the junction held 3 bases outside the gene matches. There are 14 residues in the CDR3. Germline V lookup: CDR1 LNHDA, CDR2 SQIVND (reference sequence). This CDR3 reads CASSIDTGGTGYTF. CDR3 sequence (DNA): TGTGCCAGTAGTATAGACACAGGGGGCACTGGCTACACCTTC.

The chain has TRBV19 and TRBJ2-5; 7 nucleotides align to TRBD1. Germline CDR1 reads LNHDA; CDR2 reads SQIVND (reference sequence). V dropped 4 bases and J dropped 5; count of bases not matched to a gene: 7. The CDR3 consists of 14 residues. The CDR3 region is CASSTPTGWETQYF. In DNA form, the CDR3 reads TGTGCCAGTAGTACCCCGACAGGGTGGGAGACCCAGTACTTC.

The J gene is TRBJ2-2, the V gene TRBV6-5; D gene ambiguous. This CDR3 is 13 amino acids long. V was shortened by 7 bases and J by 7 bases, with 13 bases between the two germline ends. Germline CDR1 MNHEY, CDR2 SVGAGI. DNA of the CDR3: TGTGCCAGCAATCGGGCGCAAGGCGGGGAGCTGTTTTTT. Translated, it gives CASNRAQGGELFF.

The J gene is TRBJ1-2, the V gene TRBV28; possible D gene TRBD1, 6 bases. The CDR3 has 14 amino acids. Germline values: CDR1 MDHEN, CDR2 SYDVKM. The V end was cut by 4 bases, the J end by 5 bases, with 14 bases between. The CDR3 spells CASSSGPTGYGYTF. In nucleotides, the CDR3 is TGTGCCAGCAGTTCCGGGCCCACAGGGTATGGCTACACCTTC.

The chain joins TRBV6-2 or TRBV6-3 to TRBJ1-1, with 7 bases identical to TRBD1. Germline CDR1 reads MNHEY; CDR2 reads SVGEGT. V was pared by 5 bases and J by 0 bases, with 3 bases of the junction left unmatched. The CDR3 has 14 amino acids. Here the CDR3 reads CASSRQGVNTEAFF. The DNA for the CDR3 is TGTGCCAGCAGTCGACAGGGAGTGAACACTGAAGCTTTCTTT.

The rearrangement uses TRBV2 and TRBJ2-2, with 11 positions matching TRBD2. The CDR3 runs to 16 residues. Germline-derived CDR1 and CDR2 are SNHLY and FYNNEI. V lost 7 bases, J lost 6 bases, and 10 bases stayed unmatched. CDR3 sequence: CASTSEVAGGPGELFF. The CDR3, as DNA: TGTGCCAGCACCTCCGAGGTAGCGGGAGGGCCCGGGGAGCTGTTTTTT.

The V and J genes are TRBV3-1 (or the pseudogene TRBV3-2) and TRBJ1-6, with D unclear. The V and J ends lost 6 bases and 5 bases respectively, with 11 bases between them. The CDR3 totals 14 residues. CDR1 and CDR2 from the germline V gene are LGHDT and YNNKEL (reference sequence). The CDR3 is CASRGGKDNSPLHF. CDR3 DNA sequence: TGTGCCAGCAGGGGTGGGAAGGATAATTCACCCCTCCACTTT.

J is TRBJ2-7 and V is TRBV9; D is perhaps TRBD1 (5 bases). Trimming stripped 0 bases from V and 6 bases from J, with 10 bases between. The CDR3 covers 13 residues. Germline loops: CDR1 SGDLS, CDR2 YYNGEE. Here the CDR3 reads CASSVGQSSEQYF. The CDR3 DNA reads TGTGCCAGCAGCGTAGGACAGTCGTCCGAGCAGTACTTC.